A selection of T cell receptor beta chains follows, all from one sample in a study of T cell responses to AZD1222 COVID-19 vaccine. Method: immunoSEQ multiplex PCR; TCRdb's copy keeps in-frame clones and lacks some. The repertoire holds fewer than 100,000 clones, with about 81% as singletons. The source was peripheral blood, collected 28 days after the second AZD1222 dose. These TCRs come from an adult who received the AZD1222 COVID-19 vaccine. Both conserved end residues are part of each CDR3. A D gene is named only where the DNA matches it firmly.

D gene	J gene	V gene	CDR3 protein	CDR3 DNA
-	TRBJ2-2	TRBV5-1	CASSPNTGELFF	TGCGCCAGCAGCCCTAACACCGGGGAGCTGTTTTTT
-	TRBJ1-3	TRBV7-2	CASSLLRQTSSGNTIYF	TGTGCCAGCAGCCTACTTAGACAGACCTCCTCTGGAAACACCATATATTTT
-	TRBJ2-3	TRBV5-1	CASSLEGPTDTQYF	TGCGCCAGCAGCTTGGAAGGGCCCACAGATACGCAGTATTTT
-	TRBJ2-3	TRBV5-1	CASSLGHGPDTQYF	TGCGCCAGCAGCTTGGGCCACGGGCCAGATACGCAGTATTTT
-	TRBJ2-7	TRBV5-4	CASSLAFAGTTYEQYF	TGTGCCAGCAGCTTGGCTTTTGCGGGAACCACCTACGAGCAGTACTTC
-	TRBJ2-3	TRBV7-2	CASSLAQRVGATDTQYF	TGTGCCAGCAGCTTAGCCCAGCGGGTAGGAGCCACAGATACGCAGTATTTT
-	TRBJ1-4	TRBV21-1	CASSKARVGIDEKLFF	TGTGCCAGCAGCAAAGCCCGGGTCGGGATTGATGAAAAACTGTTTTTT
TRBD1	TRBJ2-7	TRBV6-1	CASSRQGAVYEQYF	TGTGCCAGCAGCCGACAGGGGGCAGTCTACGAGCAGTACTTC
TRBD1	TRBJ1-2	TRBV18	CASSTRRGQGNGYTF	TGTGCCAGCTCAACACGAAGAGGACAGGGGAATGGCTACACCTTC
-	TRBJ2-1	TRBV19	CASSTSSEQFF	TGTGCCAGTAGTACCAGCAGTGAGCAGTTCTTC